Following are 14 T cell receptor beta chains from one sample sequenced in a study of response to subunit inactivated influenza vaccine. TCRdb itself ran the RT-PCR reads through MiXCR, one entry per CDR3 protein. The sample holds approximately 570,000 distinct CDR3 sequences, 7.5% to 8.5% seen once. Here the sequenced sample was PBMCs from blood, taken less than 30 months after vaccination. These receptors were obtained from a man in his fifties or sixties who received an inactivated influenza vaccine.

The rearrangement joins TRBV6-1 to TRBJ2-2, with TRBD2 matching 8 bases. CDR3 length: 15 amino acids. The junction had 11 bases not matched to a gene; V was cut back by 5 bases and J by 9 bases. Germline values: CDR1 MNHNS, CDR2 SASEGT. In nucleotides, the CDR3 is TGTGCCAGCAGTCCCCAACGGGGGGGCCCCAGGGAGCTGTTTTTT. Encoded protein: CASSPQRGGPRELFF.

This clonotype appeared a few times. The chain recombines TRBV5-1 with TRBJ2-3; 7 bases line up with TRBD2. Trimming took 1 base from V and 5 from J; bases not matched to a gene: 10. Germline values: CDR1 SGHRS, CDR2 YFSETQ. The CDR3 has 16 amino acids. This chain's CDR3 is CASSLSGGNTGDTQYF. The CDR3 DNA follows: TGCGCCAGCAGCTTGTCGGGGGGAAACACTGGAGATACGCAGTATTTT. Full variable domain (missing parts from reference TRBV5-1 and TRBJ2-3): KAGVTQTPRYLIKTRGQQVTLSCSPISGHRSVSWYQQTPGQGLQFLFEYFSETQRNKGNFPGRFSGRQFSNSRSEMNVSTLELGDSALYLCASSLSGGNTGDTQYFGPGTRLTVL.

This clonotype was recorded at least ten times. The chain is built from TRBV4-1 and TRBJ2-7, with 7 bases that match TRBD1. Germline V gene sequence: CDR1 MGHRA, CDR2 YSYEKL. The CDR3 sequence is 15 residues long. Trimming cost V 3 bases and J 3 bases; bases outside gene matches: 8. CDR3 amino acids: CASSHPGQNFYEQYF. The CDR3 DNA follows: TGCGCCAGCAGCCATCCGGGACAGAATTTCTACGAGCAGTACTTC.

The rearrangement joins TRBV19 to TRBJ2-2; no firm D call. Trimming left V 3 bases short and J 1 base short, with 9 bases between. This CDR3 has 15 amino acids. Germline V CDR1 and CDR2: LNHDA, SQIVND (reference sequence). The DNA of the CDR3 is TGTGCCAGTAGTATGCAGCTTCTGAACACCGGGGAGCTGTTTTTT. It encodes CASSMQLLNTGELFF.

This clonotype was seen more than once but under ten times. The chain uses TRBV12-3 or TRBV12-4 and TRBJ2-3; D is uncertain. The CDR3 sequence is 16 residues long. The V and J ends lost 0 bases and 1 base respectively, with 11 bases between them. CDR3 sequence reads: CASSLAYQKGTDTQYF. CDR3 bases: TGTGCCAGCAGTTTAGCGTACCAGAAGGGCACAGATACGCAGTATTTT.

This clonotype has a handful of counts. This chain joins TRBV6-2 or TRBV6-3 and TRBJ2-3; possibly TRBD2 for D (6 bases). V dropped 0 bases and J dropped 0 bases, with 10 bases sitting between them. The CDR3 loop spans 16 amino acids. CDR1 MNHEY and CDR2 SVGEGT come from the germline V gene. The chain's CDR3 is CASSYSPGTSTDTQYF. The CDR3 nucleotides read TGTGCCAGCAGTTACTCCCCGGGGACTAGCACAGATACGCAGTATTTT.

This clonotype occurred a few times. The chain recombines TRBV12-3 or TRBV12-4 with TRBJ2-3; D may be TRBD1 or TRBD2 (5 bases each). With 7 bases removed from V and 4 bases from J, the gap between germline ends came to 12 bases. CDR3 length: 13 amino acids. CDR3 amino acids: CASTSLGADTQYF. The CDR3 DNA reads TGTGCCAGCACGTCCTTGGGGGCAGATACGCAGTATTTT.

This clonotype was seen at least ten times. The V gene is TRBV2, the J gene TRBJ2-7; perhaps TRBD2 as D (6 bases). The CDR3 extends over 14 amino acids. The germline V gene has CDR1 SNHLY and CDR2 FYNNEI. Between the trimmed V and J ends, which lost 6 bases and 6 bases, there was a span of 18 bases. As DNA, the CDR3 is TGTGCCAGCAGCTCCCGTGTCAGAGCGGGCGAGCAGTACTTC. Residues: CASSSRVRAGEQYF.

The chain couples TRBV3-1 to TRBJ2-4, with D perhaps TRBD1 (6 bases). The V end lost 2 bases, the J end lost 5 bases, and 7 bases lay between the germline ends. This CDR3 region has 13 residues. Per the germline V gene, CDR1 is LGHDT and CDR2 is YNNKEL (reference sequence). The CDR3 region is CASSQKGENIQYF. The CDR3, as DNA: TGTGCCAGCAGCCAAAAGGGGGAAAACATTCAGTACTTC.

This clonotype was detected only a few times. The chain recombines TRBV7-2 with TRBJ1-2; D gene unclear. Trimming left V 5 bases short and J 8 bases short, with 12 bases between. Per the germline V gene, CDR1 is SGHTA and CDR2 is FQGNSA. The CDR3 is 12 amino acids. In nucleotides, the CDR3 is TGTGCCAGCAGCCTCGCGCCCCTGGGCTACACCTTC. As protein: CASSLAPLGYTF.

This clonotype was observed a few times. The chain uses TRBV7-2 and TRBJ1-5; 7 positions agree with TRBD1. The CDR3 is 18 amino acids. Germline V gene lookup returns CDR1 SGHTA and CDR2 FQGNSA. J gave up 4 bases and V 0 bases, and 12 bases lay outside the gene matches. As DNA, the CDR3 is TGTGCCAGCAGCTTAGCGATGGTGGGACAGTTGGCAAATCAGCCCCAGCATTTT. Translation gives CASSLAMVGQLANQPQHF.

The chain employs TRBV20-1 and TRBJ1-5, with TRBD1 as a possible D gene (6 bases). Germline-derived CDR1 and CDR2 are DFQATT and SNEGSKA (reference sequence). The CDR3 runs to 16 residues. The V end lost 3 bases, the J end lost 2 bases, and 17 bases lay between the germline ends. The CDR3 loop reads CSASVPQGTGNQPQHF. CDR3 nucleotides: TGCAGTGCTAGCGTCCCACAGGGAACGGGCAATCAGCCCCAGCATTTT.

A few counts support this clonotype. The V call is TRBV14, the J call TRBJ2-3; no clear D gene. V lost 6 bases, J lost 5 bases, and 12 bases lay in between. Germline V gene data show CDR1 as SGHDN and CDR2 as FVKESK. The CDR3 consists of 13 residues. In DNA form, the CDR3 reads TGTGCCAGCAGTTACCTAACTCAAGATACGCAGTATTTT. This encodes CASSYLTQDTQYF.

This clonotype was seen a handful of times. The chain has TRBV10-3 and TRBJ1-2, with D unclear. V dropped 0 bases and J dropped 4 bases, with 12 bases sitting between them. Germline V gene sequence: CDR1 ENHRY, CDR2 SYGVKD. The CDR3 extends over 15 amino acids. The CDR3, as DNA: TGTGCCATCAGTGAGTCTCCAGACGGGGTCTATGGCTACACCTTC. It translates to CAISESPDGVYGYTF.